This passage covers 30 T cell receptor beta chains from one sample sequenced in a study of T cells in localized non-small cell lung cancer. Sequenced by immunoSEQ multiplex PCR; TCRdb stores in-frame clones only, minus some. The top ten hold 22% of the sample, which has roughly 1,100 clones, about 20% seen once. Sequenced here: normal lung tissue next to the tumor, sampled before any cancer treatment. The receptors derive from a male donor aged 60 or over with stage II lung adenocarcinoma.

CDR3 sequence: CASSLGGVETGYQPQHF. As DNA, the CDR3 is TGCGCCAGCAGCTTGGGGGGCGTCGAGACAGGCTACCAGCCCCAGCATTTT. V gene TRBV5-1 combines with J gene TRBJ1-5; D is perhaps TRBD1 (6 bases). Trimming removed 0 bases at V and 7 bases at J, with 20 bases between. The CDR3 contains 17 residues. CDR1 is SGHRS and CDR2 is YFSETQ in the germline V gene.

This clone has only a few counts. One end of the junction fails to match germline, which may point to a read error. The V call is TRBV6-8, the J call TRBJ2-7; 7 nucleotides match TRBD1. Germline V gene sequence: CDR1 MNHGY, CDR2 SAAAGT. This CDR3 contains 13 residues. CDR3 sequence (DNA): TGTGCCATCAGTGTAAACAGGGGTTACGAGCAGTACTTC. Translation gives CAISVNRGYEQYF.

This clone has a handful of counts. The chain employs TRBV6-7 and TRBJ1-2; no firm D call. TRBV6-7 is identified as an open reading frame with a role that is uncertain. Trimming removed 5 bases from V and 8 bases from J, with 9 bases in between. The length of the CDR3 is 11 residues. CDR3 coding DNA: TGTGCCAGCAGTCCTAGCGGGGGCTACACCTTC. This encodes CASSPSGGYTF.

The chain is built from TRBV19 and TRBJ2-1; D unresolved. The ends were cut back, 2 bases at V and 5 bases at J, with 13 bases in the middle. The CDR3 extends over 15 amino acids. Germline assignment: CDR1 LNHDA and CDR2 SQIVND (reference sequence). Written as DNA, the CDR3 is TGTGCCAGTAGTATAATGGCAGGCGGCGACAATGAGCAGTTCTTC. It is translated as CASSIMAGGDNEQFF.

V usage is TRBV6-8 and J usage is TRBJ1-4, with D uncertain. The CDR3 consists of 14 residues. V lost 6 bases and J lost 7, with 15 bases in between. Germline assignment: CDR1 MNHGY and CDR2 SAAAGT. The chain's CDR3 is CASRAHEGREKLFF. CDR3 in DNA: TGTGCCAGCAGAGCTCACGAGGGCCGTGAAAAACTGTTTTTT.

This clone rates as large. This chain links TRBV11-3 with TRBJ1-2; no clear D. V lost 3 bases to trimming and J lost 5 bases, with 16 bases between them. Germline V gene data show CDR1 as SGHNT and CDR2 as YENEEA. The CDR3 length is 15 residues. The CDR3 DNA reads TGTGCCAGCAGCTTGTTAGACCCGTCCCCGTATGGCTACACCTTC. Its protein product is CASSLLDPSPYGYTF.

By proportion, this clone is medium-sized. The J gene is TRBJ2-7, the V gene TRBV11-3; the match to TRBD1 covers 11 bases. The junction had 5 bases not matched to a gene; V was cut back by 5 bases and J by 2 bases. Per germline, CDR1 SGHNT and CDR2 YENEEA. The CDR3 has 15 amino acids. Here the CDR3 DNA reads TGTGCCAGCAGCCTGGGACAGGGGGAGACCTACGAGCAGTACTTC. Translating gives CASSLGQGETYEQYF.

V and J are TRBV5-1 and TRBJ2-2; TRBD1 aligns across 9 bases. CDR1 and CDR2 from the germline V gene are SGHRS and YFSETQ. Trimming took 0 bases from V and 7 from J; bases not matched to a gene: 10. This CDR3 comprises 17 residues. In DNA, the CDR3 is TGCGCCAGCAGCTTGGTTGGGGACAGGGATATCAGCGGGGAGCTGTTTTTT. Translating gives CASSLVGDRDISGELFF. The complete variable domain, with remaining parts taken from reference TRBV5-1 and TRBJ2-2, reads KAGVTQTPRYLIKTRGQQVTLSCSPISGHRSVSWYQQTPGQGLQFLFEYFSETQRNKGNFPGRFSGRQFSNSRSEMNVSTLELGDSALYLCASSLVGDRDISGELFFGEGSRLTVL.

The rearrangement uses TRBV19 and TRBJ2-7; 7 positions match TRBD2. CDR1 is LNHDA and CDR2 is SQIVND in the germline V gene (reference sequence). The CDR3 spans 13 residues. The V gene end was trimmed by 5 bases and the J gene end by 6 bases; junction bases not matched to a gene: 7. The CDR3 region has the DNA TGTGCCAGTAGTGGCACGGGACTACGCGAGCAGTACTTC. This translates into CASSGTGLREQYF.

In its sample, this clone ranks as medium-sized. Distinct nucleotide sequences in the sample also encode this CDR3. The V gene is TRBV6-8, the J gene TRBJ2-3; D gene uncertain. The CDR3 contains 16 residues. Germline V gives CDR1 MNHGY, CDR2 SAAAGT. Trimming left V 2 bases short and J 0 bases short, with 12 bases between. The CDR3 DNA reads TGTGCCAGCAGTTACGGTAGAGGCCAAAGCACAGATACGCAGTATTTT. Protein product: CASSYGRGQSTDTQYF.

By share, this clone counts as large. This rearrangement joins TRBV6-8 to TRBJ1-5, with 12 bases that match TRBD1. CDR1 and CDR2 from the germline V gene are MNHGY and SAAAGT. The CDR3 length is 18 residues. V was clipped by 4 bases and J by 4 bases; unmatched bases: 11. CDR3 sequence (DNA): TGTGCCAGCAGTTGGGAAGGGACAGGGGGCGAAGGGAATCAGCCCCAGCATTTT. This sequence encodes CASSWEGTGGEGNQPQHF.

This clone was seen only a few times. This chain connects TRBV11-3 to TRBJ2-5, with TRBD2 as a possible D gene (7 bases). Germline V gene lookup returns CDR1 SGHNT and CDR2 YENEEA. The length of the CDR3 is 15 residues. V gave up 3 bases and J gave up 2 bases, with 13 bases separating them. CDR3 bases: TGTGCCAGCAGCTTGGGAGGGACACTGCAAGAGACCCAGTACTTC. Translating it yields CASSLGGTLQETQYF.

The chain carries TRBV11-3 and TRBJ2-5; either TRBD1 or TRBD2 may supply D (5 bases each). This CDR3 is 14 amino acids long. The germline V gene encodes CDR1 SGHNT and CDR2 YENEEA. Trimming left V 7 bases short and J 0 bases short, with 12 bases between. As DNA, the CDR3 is TGTGCCAGCACCCCTGAGGGGCACCAAGAGACCCAGTACTTC. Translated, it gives CASTPEGHQETQYF.

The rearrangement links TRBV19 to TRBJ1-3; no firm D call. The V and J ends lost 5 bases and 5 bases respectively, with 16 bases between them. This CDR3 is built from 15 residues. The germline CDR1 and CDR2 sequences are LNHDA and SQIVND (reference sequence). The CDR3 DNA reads TGTGCCAGTAGTGCGTCCGGCGCTGAGAGAAACACCATATATTTT. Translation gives CASSASGAERNTIYF.

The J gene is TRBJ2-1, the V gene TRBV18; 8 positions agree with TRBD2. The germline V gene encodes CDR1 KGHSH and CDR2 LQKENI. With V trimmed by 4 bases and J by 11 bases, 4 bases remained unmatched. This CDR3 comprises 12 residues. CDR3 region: CASSLLAGQQFF. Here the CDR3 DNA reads TGTGCCAGCTCACTCTTAGCGGGGCAGCAGTTCTTC. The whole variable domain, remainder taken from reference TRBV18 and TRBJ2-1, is NAGVMQNPRHLVRRRGQEARLRCSPMKGHSHVYWYRQLPEEGLKFMVYLQKENIIDESGMPKERFSAEFPKEGPSILRIQQVVRGDSAAYFCASSLLAGQQFFGPGTRLTVL.

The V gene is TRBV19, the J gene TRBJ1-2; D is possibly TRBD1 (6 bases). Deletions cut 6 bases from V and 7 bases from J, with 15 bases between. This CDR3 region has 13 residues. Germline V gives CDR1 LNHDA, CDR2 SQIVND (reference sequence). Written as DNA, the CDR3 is TGTGCCAGTAGAAGGCAGGGGTTCGGTGGCTACACCTTC. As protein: CASRRQGFGGYTF.

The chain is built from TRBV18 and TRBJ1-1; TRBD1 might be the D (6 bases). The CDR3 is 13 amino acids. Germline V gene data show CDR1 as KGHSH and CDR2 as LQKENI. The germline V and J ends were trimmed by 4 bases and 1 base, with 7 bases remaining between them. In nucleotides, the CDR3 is TGTGCCAGCTCACGACAGGCGAACACTGAAGCTTTCTTT. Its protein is CASSRQANTEAFF.

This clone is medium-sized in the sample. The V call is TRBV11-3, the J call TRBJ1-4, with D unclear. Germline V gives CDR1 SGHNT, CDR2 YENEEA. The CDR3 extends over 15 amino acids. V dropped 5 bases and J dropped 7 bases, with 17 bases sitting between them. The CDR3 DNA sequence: TGTGCCAGCAGCCTAGGGATGGGTTGGGGTGAAAAACTGTTTTTT. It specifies CASSLGMGWGEKLFF. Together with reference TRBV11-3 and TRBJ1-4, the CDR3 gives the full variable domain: EAGVVQSPRYKIIEKKQPVAFWCNPISGHNTLYWYLQNLGQGPELLIRYENEEAVDDSQLPKDRFSAERLKGVDSTLKIQPAELGDSAVYLCASSLGMGWGEKLFFGSGTQLSVL.

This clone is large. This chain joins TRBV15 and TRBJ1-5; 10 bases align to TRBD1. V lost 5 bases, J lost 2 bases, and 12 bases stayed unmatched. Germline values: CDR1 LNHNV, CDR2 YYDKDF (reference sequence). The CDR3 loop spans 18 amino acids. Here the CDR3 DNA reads TGTGCCACCAGCGAGAGAATTAAGACAGGGGGCGGCAATCAGCCCCAGCATTTT. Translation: CATSERIKTGGGNQPQHF.

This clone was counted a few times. The CDR3 is CASSSSPGLAGTDTQYF. The CDR3 DNA sequence: TGTGCCAGCAGTTCTTCACCGGGACTAGCGGGCACAGATACGCAGTATTTT. The chain uses TRBV9 and TRBJ2-3, with 11 bases aligning to TRBD2. CDR1 and CDR2 (germline): SGDLS, YYNGEE. Germline trimming cut 5 bases from V and 1 base from J; bases unmatched to any gene: 9. This CDR3 spans 17 amino acids.

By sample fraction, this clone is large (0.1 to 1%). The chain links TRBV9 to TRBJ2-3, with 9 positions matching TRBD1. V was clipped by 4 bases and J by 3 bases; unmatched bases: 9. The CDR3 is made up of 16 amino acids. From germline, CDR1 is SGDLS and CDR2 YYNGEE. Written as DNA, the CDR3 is TGTGCCAGCAGCCCCCTGGGACAGGGCTATACAGATACGCAGTATTTT. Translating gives CASSPLGQGYTDTQYF.

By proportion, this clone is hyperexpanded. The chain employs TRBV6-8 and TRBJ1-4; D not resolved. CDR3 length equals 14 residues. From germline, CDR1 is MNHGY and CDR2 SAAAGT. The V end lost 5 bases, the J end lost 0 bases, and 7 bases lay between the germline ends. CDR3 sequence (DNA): TGTGCCAGCAGTCGACAAGCAACTAATGAAAAACTGTTTTTT. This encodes CASSRQATNEKLFF.

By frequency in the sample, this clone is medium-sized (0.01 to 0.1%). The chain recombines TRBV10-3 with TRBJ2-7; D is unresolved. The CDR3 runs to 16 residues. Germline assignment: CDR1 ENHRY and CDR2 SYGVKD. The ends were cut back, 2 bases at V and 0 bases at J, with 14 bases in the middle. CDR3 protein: CAISETGLPNSYEQYF. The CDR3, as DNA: TGTGCCATCAGTGAGACGGGCCTACCAAACTCCTACGAGCAGTACTTC.

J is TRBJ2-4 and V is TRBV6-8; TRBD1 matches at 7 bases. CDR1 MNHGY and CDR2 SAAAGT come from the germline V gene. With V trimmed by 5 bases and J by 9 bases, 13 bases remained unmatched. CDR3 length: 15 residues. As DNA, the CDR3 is TGTGCCAGCAGTGTTTCTGACAGGGTGCTAGGCATTCAGTACTTC. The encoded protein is CASSVSDRVLGIQYF.

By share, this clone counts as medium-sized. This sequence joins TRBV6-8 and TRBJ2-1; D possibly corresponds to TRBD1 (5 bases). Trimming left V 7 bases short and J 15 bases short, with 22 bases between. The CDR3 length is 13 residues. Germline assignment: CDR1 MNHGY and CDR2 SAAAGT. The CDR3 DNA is TGTGCCAGCATCCTTCTATCAGGGCAGGTGCCGTTCTTC. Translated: CASILLSGQVPFF.

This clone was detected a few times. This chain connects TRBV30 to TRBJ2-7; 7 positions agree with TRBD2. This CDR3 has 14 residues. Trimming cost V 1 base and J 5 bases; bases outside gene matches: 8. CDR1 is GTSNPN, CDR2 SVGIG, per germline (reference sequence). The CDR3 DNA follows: TGTGCCTGGAGTGGGGCGGGAGAATCCAACGAGCAGTACTTC. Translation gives CAWSGAGESNEQYF.

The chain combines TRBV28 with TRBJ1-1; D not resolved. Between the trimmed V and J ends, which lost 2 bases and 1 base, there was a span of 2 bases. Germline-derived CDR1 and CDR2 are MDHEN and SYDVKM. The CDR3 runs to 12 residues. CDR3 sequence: CASSLQNTEAFF. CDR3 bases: TGTGCCAGCAGTTTACAGAACACTGAAGCTTTCTTT.

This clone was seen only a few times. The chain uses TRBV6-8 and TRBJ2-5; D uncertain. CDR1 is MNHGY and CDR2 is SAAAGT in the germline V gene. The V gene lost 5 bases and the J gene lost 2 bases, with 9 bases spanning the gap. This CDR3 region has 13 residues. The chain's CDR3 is CASSLLEQETQYF. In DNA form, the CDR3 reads TGTGCCAGCAGTCTACTGGAACAAGAGACCCAGTACTTC.

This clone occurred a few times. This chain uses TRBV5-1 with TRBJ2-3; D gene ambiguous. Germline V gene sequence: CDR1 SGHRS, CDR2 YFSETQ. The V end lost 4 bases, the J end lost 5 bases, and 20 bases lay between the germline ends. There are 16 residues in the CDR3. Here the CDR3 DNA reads TGCGCCAGCAGCCCTTGGGTAACACCTGTCTTAGATACGCAGTATTTT. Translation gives CASSPWVTPVLDTQYF.

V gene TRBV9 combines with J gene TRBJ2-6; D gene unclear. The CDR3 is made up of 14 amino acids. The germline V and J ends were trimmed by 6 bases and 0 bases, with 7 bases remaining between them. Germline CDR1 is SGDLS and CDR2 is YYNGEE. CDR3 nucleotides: TGTGCCAGCAACCCGTACTCTGGGGCCAACGTCCTGACTTTC. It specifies CASNPYSGANVLTF.